Each of the 10 T cell receptor beta chains below was sequenced from the same sample in a study of Ad26.COV2.S vaccination and SARS-CoV-2 variants. Sequencing used immunoSEQ multiplex PCR; TCRdb keeps in-frame clones, though not all of them. Here the sample spans over 110,000 clones, about nine tenths being singletons. Sample: peripheral blood, taken after recovery from COVID-19. Source of these receptors: a human donor who had recovered from COVID-19.

The gene calls are TRBV27 and TRBJ1-2; TRBD1 is a possible D gene (5 bases). The length of the CDR3 is 13 residues. V dropped 2 bases and J dropped 4 bases, with 8 bases sitting between them. Germline loops: CDR1 MNHEY, CDR2 SMNVEV (reference sequence). As DNA, the CDR3 is TGTGCCAGCAGTTTAAGGGGTGGCTATGGCTACACCTTC. This translates into CASSLRGGYGYTF.

This clone was counted a few times. The CDR3 region has the DNA TGCAGCGTTGAAGATCGGAGGACAGGGGATAACTACGAGCAGTACTTC. It yields the protein CSVEDRRTGDNYEQYF. The gene calls are TRBV29-1 and TRBJ2-7, with 9 bases fitting TRBD1. The CDR3 is made up of 16 amino acids. V shed 0 bases, J shed 3 bases, and the junction held 9 bases outside the gene matches. Germline loops: CDR1 SQVTM, CDR2 ANQGSEA.

Here the CDR3 reads CASTGGAGTGELFF. In DNA form, the CDR3 reads TGTGCCAGCACCGGGGGGGCCGGGACCGGGGAGCTGTTTTTT. The chain recombines TRBV28 with TRBJ2-2, with 8 bases identical to TRBD2. The CDR3 runs to 14 residues. The V segment lost 7 bases and the J segment 5 bases; nucleotides outside the gene matches: 6. Germline V lookup: CDR1 MDHEN, CDR2 SYDVKM.

This rearrangement joins TRBV11-2 to TRBJ2-5, with D uncertain. V was shortened by 1 base and J by 4 bases, with 1 base between the two germline ends. Germline V gene data show CDR1 as SGHAT and CDR2 as FQNNGV. CDR3 size: 11 residues. Written as DNA, the CDR3 is TGTGCCAGCAGCTTAGGAGAGACCCAGTACTTC. This codes for CASSLGETQYF.

CDR3 region: CASSSRGWGRDLSEAFF. CDR3 sequence (DNA): TGTGCCAGCAGTTCAAGGGGTTGGGGCAGGGATCTTTCTGAAGCTTTCTTT. The chain combines TRBV28 with TRBJ1-1; weak D call: TRBD1 (5 bases). Trimming cost V 4 bases and J 6 bases, with 24 bases left between them. CDR3 size: 17 residues. CDR1 is MDHEN, CDR2 SYDVKM, per germline.

Note on this clone: The junction does not match germline at one end; this may be a read error. This chain links TRBV29-1 with TRBJ2-3, with TRBD2 as a possible D gene (6 bases). The CDR3 is 15 amino acids. Germline values: CDR1 SQVTM, CDR2 ANQGSEA. CDR3 sequence (DNA): TGCAGCGTAGAAGGGCGGGATTCTAGCACAGATACGCAGTATTTT. It encodes CSVEGRDSSTDTQYF.

The chain has TRBV2 and TRBJ1-6; D gene unclear. V was cut by 7 bases and J by 9 bases, with 19 bases left in between. The CDR3 contains 15 residues. Per the germline V gene, CDR1 is SNHLY and CDR2 is FYNNEI. CDR3 loop: CASKFVEAVSSPLHF. In nucleotides, the CDR3 is TGTGCCAGCAAATTTGTCGAGGCCGTCAGTTCACCCCTCCACTTT.

The J gene is TRBJ2-3, the V gene TRBV30, with 7 positions matching TRBD1. From germline, CDR1 is GTSNPN and CDR2 SVGIG (reference sequence). Trimming took 0 bases from V and 8 from J; bases not matched to a gene: 11. This CDR3 contains 15 residues. CDR3 protein: CAWSVIRDRQLTQYF. The CDR3 region has the DNA TGTGCCTGGAGTGTTATCCGGGACAGACAGCTTACGCAGTATTTT.

The V and J genes are TRBV6-5 and TRBJ1-5; D is perhaps TRBD1 (5 bases). The CDR3 runs to 13 residues. Germline CDR1 and CDR2: MNHEY and SVGAGI. The V gene lost 6 bases and the J gene lost 3 bases, with 9 bases spanning the gap. CDR3 region: CASRGAFNQPQHF. CDR3 in DNA: TGTGCCAGCAGAGGGGCCTTCAATCAGCCCCAGCATTTT.

This clone was seen a handful of times. The gene calls are TRBV12-3 or TRBV12-4 and TRBJ2-3; weak D call: TRBD1 (5 bases). The CDR3 sequence is 13 residues long. The V end was cut by 6 bases, the J end by 6 bases, with 13 bases between. CDR3 DNA sequence: TGTGCCAGCAGCTACCAACAGGCGGATACGCAGTATTTT. Amino acid sequence: CASSYQQADTQYF.